The 9 T cell receptor beta chains given below trace back to one sample, sequenced in a study of blood T cell repertoires in COVID-19. Repertoires were generated with immunoSEQ multiplex PCR, while TCRdb's copy carries only in-frame clones and drops some. Of hundreds of thousands of clones listed, 75% to 90% are singletons. The sample consisted of peripheral blood. The receptors were gathered from a woman in her seventies with COVID-19, enrolled during active disease.

This rearrangement joins TRBV5-4 to TRBJ2-3; TRBD2 agrees at 11 bases. From germline, CDR1 is SGHNT and CDR2 YYREEE (reference sequence). The CDR3 extends over 14 amino acids. Losses at the gene ends were 5 bases for V and 6 bases for J; bases not matched to a gene: 5. The CDR3: CASSSGGARDTQYF. Written as DNA, the CDR3 is TGTGCCAGCAGTAGCGGGGGGGCCAGGGATACGCAGTATTTT.

The chain employs TRBV29-1 and TRBJ1-2; TRBD1 is a possible D gene (5 bases). V lost 7 bases and J lost 4, with 13 bases in between. The CDR3 is 12 amino acids. Looked up from germline, CDR1 is SQVTM and CDR2 is ANQGSEA. In DNA, the CDR3 is TGCAGCGCCCGCGGGGACCTCTATGGCTACACCTTC. Protein product: CSARGDLYGYTF. Complete variable domain (other parts from reference TRBV29-1 and TRBJ1-2): SAVISQKPSRDICQRGTSLTIQCQVDSQVTMMFWYRQQPGQSLTLIATANQGSEATYESGFVIDKFPISRPNLTFSTLTVSNMSPEDSSIYLCSARGDLYGYTFGSGTRLTVV.

The table lists this clone with a count of one. The V call is TRBV2, the J call TRBJ1-2; TRBD1 might be the D (6 bases). CDR3 size: 15 residues. The germline V gene has CDR1 SNHLY and CDR2 FYNNEI. V was clipped by 2 bases and J by 8 bases, with 18 bases between them. CDR3 residues: CASSEFGGAAEGYTF. In DNA form, the CDR3 reads TGTGCCAGCAGTGAATTTGGGGGCGCAGCTGAAGGCTACACCTTC.

In DNA form, the CDR3 reads TGCGCCAGCAGCTTAGACAGGGCTTACTATGGCTACACCTTC. Residues: CASSLDRAYYGYTF. The rearrangement joins TRBV5-1 to TRBJ1-2; 7 positions agree with TRBD1. Trimming took 2 bases from V and 3 from J; bases not matched to a gene: 4. Germline V gives CDR1 SGHRS, CDR2 YFSETQ. The CDR3 length is 14 residues.

The chain employs TRBV27 and TRBJ2-3, with 7 bases matching TRBD1. V lost 6 bases to trimming and J lost 3 bases; unmatched junction nucleotides: 3. Germline CDR1 MNHEY, CDR2 SMNVEV (reference sequence). This CDR3 has 13 amino acids. The DNA for the CDR3 is TGTGCCAGCAGAGGGACAGCGACAGATACGCAGTATTTT. It is translated as CASRGTATDTQYF.

CDR3 sequence: CAISAQPQETQYF. CDR3 coding DNA: TGTGCCATCAGTGCACAGCCACAAGAGACCCAGTACTTC. The rearrangement links TRBV10-3 to TRBJ2-5; D not certain. There are 13 residues in the CDR3. CDR1 and CDR2 from the germline V gene are ENHRY and SYGVKD. The V end was cut by 4 bases, the J end by 2 bases, with 8 bases between.

A single count supports this clone. The rearrangement uses TRBV10-3 and TRBJ2-1; tentative D call: TRBD2 (5 bases). Germline V lookup: CDR1 ENHRY, CDR2 SYGVKD. The CDR3 spans 13 residues. The V and J ends lost 7 bases and 5 bases respectively, with 12 bases between them. The CDR3 DNA reads TGTGCCATCAAGGCCTTGACTAACAATGAGCAGTTCTTC. As protein: CAIKALTNNEQFF.

The chain carries TRBV6-7 and TRBJ1-6; TRBD1 agrees at 7 bases. TRBV6-7 is labeled an ORF, and its function is uncertain. The CDR3 contains 15 residues. After removal of 2 bases from V and 9 bases from J, the junction contained 7 bases not matched to a gene. The CDR3 region has the DNA TGTGCCAGCAGTTACCAGTTCCCAGGGGGTTCACCCCTCCACTTT. Its translation: CASSYQFPGGSPLHF.

The chain combines TRBV2 with TRBJ2-7, with a weak D call TRBD1 (6 bases). CDR1 is SNHLY and CDR2 is FYNNEI in the germline V gene. V was cut by 5 bases and J by 3 bases, with 11 bases left in between. The CDR3 is made up of 13 amino acids. Written as DNA, the CDR3 is TGTGCCAGCAGTTGGGACACCCACTACGAGCAGTACTTC. It translates to CASSWDTHYEQYF.